This T cell receptor beta chain was recorded in a study of blood T cell repertoires in COVID-19. Overall study context: COVID-19 samples, acute and convalescent, were from the United States, Italy and Spain.

This clone has just a few counts. This CDR3 comprises 17 residues. V was clipped by 0 bases and J by 7 bases; unmatched bases: 11. Germline V gene data show CDR1 as SGHRS and CDR2 as YFSETQ. As processed by the authors: Reference gene primer amplification gave nucleated cell count estimates. TCRdb keeps only in-frame clones here, not all; method: immunoSEQ multiplex PCR. Clone size and V and J calls were adopted from that table, with D and trimming inferred from the DNA. The table lists roughly 150,000 clones, about 80% of them singletons, with over 10% in the top ten. This sequence was found in a man in his sixties or seventies who had recovered from COVID-19. Sample: peripheral blood. This chain joins TRBV5-1 and TRBJ2-1; 9 positions match TRBD2. The CDR3 coding sequence is TGCGCCAGCAGCTTGGCCCCCTTAGCGGGAGCAGGAAATGAGCAGTTCTTC. Protein product: CASSLAPLAGAGNEQFF.